This record looks at one TCR beta chain sequence and its context. Its antigen is not identified. These data are taken from a study of beta chain features in type 1 diabetes. On the study more broadly: On cell yields, gender and age, patients and healthy donors were similar. Findings of the study overall: Overrepresentation of cells with high TCR expression could result from cDNA sequencing.

Germline V CDR1 and CDR2: SGHTA, FQGNSA. J was trimmed by 4 bases and V by 6 bases; bases with no gene match: 8. The CDR3 sequence is 15 residues long. Since all of the isolated RNA was reverse transcribed, expressed TCRB transcripts were what got sequenced. The assay was immunoSEQ multiplex PCR, and TCRdb's table has in-frame clones only and misses some. The data contain about 130,000 clones, about 8.7% of them singletons. Donors contributed one heparinised blood draw apiece, averaging about 116 mL. Purity exceeded 95% in all sorted populations. The sample taken for sequencing was central memory CD4+ T cells from blood. The receptor was derived from a young man in good health. This chain joins TRBV7-2 and TRBJ2-5; the match to TRBD2 covers 10 bases. CDR3 DNA: TGTGCCAGCAGAGCGGGGGGGCGAGGAGTAGAGACCCAGTACTTC. It yields the protein CASRAGGRGVETQYF. Combining the CDR3 with reference TRBV7-2 and TRBJ2-5 gives the whole variable domain GAGVSQSPSNKVTEKGKDVELRCDPISGHTALYWYRQSLGQGLEFLIYFQGNSAPDKSGLPSDRFSAERTGGSVSTLTIQRTQQEDSAVYLCASRAGGRGVETQYFGPGTRLLVL.